The entry below describes one T cell receptor (beta chain). Antigen: not known. This record belongs to a study of identifying expanded T cells in peripheral blood. Generated by immunoSEQ multiplex PCR, the TCRdb table keeps only in-frame clones and is missing some. This table has approximately 81,000 clones, about 83% appearing once. During the collection period, no donor immune events like infections were recorded. Whole-study findings and limits: Around 1.2 clones differed between technical replicates, versus approximately 17 and 20 over time. Variance in clone template counts between approximately two-week samples significantly increased with total template count across all healthy donors.

This CDR3 is built from 16 residues. The germline V and J ends were trimmed by 3 bases and 4 bases, with 16 bases remaining between them. Per germline, CDR1 LGHNA and CDR2 YSLEER. The rearrangement joins TRBV4-3 to TRBJ2-1; weak D call: TRBD2 (6 bases). The specimen was blood. This clonotype was sampled from a person aged 18-70 years in good health. CDR3 in amino acids: CASSQDYGTRYNEQFF. The CDR3 DNA follows: TGCGCCAGCAGCCAGGACTACGGGACTCGATACAATGAGCAGTTCTTC.